These 5 T cell receptor beta chains originate from one sample sequenced in a study of T-cell memory formation after mild COVID-19. TCRdb reanalysed the 5' RACE reads using MiXCR and keeps one entry per CDR3 protein. The sample has 200,000 or so distinct CDR3 sequences; roughly 10% are singletons. Input material: PBMCs or a T cell subset sorted from them (not recorded which). The receptors shown here come from a man aged 18 to 29 who had mild COVID-19 (a few samples of this study predate the infection). Cell type and time point are not known.

The V and J genes are TRBV14 and TRBJ1-2; D ambiguous. The V end was cut by 0 bases, the J end by 8 bases, with 7 bases between. CDR3 length: 12 residues. The germline CDR1 and CDR2 sequences are SGHDN and FVKESK. The CDR3: CASSQEYRGYTF. CDR3 DNA sequence: TGTGCCAGCAGCCAAGAATATCGGGGCTACACCTTC.

This sequence joins TRBV7-2 and TRBJ1-5, with D unclear. Germline V gene data show CDR1 as SGHTA and CDR2 as FQGNSA. There are 15 residues in the CDR3. V lost 5 bases, J lost 4 bases, and 15 bases lay in between. The CDR3 nucleotides read TGTGCCAGCAGCCGAACCGGGATAGCGAATCAGCCCCAGCATTTT. It translates to CASSRTGIANQPQHF.

This clonotype appeared many times. The chain joins TRBV11-2 to TRBJ2-2; D is undetermined. Trimming cost V 2 bases and J 6 bases, with 4 bases left between them. This CDR3 spans 12 amino acids. The germline V gene encodes CDR1 SGHAT and CDR2 FQNNGV. CDR3 loop: CASSLLAGELFF. CDR3 DNA: TGTGCCAGCAGCTTACTAGCCGGGGAGCTGTTTTTT.

A few counts support this clonotype. J is TRBJ2-7 and V is TRBV6-1, with 8 nucleotides matching TRBD1. Germline-derived CDR1 and CDR2 are MNHNS and SASEGT. CDR3 size: 14 residues. J gave up 6 bases and V 2 bases, and 6 bases lay outside the gene matches. CDR3 sequence: CASSEIGDRSEQYF. Written as DNA, the CDR3 is TGTGCCAGCAGTGAAATTGGGGACAGGAGCGAGCAGTACTTC.

The chain is built from TRBV29-1 and TRBJ1-1, with D possibly TRBD1 on 6 matching bases. The germline V and J ends were trimmed by 7 bases and 3 bases, with 15 bases remaining between them. The CDR3 extends over 13 amino acids. Germline CDR1 is SQVTM and CDR2 is ANQGSEA. Written as DNA, the CDR3 is TGCAGCGGCGATGACAGGTCCTACACTGAAGCTTTCTTT. Its protein is CSGDDRSYTEAFF.